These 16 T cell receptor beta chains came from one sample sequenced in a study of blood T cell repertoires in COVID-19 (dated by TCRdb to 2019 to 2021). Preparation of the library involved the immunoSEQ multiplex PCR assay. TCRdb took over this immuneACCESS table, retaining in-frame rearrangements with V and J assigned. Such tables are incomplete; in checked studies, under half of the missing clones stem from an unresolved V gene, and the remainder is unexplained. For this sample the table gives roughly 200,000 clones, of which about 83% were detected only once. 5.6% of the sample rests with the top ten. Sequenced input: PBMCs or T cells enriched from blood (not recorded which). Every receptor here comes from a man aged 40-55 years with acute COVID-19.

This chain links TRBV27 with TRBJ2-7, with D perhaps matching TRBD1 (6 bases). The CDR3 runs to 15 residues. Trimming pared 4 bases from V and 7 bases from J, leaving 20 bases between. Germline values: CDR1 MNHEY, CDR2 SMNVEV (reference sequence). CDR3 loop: CASSSPHTRDKEQYF. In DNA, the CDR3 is TGTGCCAGCAGTTCACCTCACACCCGGGACAAAGAGCAGTACTTC.

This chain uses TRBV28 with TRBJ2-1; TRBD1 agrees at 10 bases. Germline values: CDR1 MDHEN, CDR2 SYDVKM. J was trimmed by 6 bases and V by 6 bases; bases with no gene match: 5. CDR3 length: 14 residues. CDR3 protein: CASRRTGGGNEQFF. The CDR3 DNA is TGTGCCAGCAGACGGACAGGGGGGGGCAATGAGCAGTTCTTC.

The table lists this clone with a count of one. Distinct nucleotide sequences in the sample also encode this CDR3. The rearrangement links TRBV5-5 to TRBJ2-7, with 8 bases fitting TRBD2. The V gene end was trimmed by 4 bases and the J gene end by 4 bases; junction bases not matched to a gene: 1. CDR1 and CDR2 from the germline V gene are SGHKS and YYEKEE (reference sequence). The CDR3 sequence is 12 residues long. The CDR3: CASSREGYEQYF. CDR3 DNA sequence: TGTGCCAGCAGCCGGGAGGGATACGAGCAGTACTTC.

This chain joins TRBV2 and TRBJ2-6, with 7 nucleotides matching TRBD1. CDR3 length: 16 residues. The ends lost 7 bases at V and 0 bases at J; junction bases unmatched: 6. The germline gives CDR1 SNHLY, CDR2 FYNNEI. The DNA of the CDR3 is TGTGCCAGCATAGTTAACAGGGGCTCTGGGGCCAACGTCCTGACTTTC. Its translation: CASIVNRGSGANVLTF.

The CDR3 nucleotides are TGTGCCAGCAGCATTATAGCGGGGAGGAGTAGAAATGAGCAGTTCTTC. Residues: CASSIIAGRSRNEQFF. The chain has TRBV7-3 and TRBJ2-1, with TRBD2 matching 8 bases. V lost 5 bases, J lost 7 bases, and 13 bases stayed unmatched. The CDR3 contains 16 residues. Germline values: CDR1 SGHTA, CDR2 FQGTGA.

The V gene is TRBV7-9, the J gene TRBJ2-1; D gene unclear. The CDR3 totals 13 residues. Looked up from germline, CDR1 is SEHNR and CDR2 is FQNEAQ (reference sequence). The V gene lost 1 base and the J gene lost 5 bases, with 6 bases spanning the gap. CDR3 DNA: TGTGCCAGCAGCTTAGTGGGCGACAATGAGCAGTTCTTC. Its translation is CASSLVGDNEQFF.

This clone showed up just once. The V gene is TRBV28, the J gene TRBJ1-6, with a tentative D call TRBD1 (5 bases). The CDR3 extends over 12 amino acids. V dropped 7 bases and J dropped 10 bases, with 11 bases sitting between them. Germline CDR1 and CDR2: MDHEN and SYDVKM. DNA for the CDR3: TGTGCCAGCAAAAGGGAGGGGTCACCCCTCCACTTT. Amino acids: CASKREGSPLHF.

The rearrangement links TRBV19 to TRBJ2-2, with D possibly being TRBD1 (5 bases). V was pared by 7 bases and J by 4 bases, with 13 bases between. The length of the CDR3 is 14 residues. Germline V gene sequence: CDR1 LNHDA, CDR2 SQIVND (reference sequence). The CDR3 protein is CASIGQGGTGELFF. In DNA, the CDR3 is TGTGCCAGTATAGGGCAGGGTGGCACCGGGGAGCTGTTTTTT. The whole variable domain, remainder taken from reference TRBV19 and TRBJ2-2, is DGGITQSPKYLFRKEGQNVTLSCEQNLNHDAMYWYRQDPGQGLRLIYYSQIVNDFQKGDIAEGYSVSREKKESFPLTVTSAQKNPTAFYLCASIGQGGTGELFFGEGSRLTVL.

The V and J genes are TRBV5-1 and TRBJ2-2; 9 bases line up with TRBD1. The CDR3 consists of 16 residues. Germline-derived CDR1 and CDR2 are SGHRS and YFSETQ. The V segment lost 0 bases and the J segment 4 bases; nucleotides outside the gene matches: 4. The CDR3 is CASSLAETGGTGELFF. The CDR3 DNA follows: TGCGCCAGCAGCTTGGCCGAGACAGGGGGCACCGGGGAGCTGTTTTTT.

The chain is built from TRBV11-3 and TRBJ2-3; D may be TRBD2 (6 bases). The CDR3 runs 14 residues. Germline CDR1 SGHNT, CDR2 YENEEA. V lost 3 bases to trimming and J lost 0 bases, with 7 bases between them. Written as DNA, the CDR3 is TGTGCCAGCAGCTTTCGGGGGAGCACAGATACGCAGTATTTT. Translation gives CASSFRGSTDTQYF.

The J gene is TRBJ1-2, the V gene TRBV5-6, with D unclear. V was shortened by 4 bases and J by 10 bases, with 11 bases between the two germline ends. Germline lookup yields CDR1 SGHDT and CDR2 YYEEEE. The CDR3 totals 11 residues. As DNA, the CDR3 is TGTGCCAGCAGCCTTCGGGGTGTCTACACCTTC. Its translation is CASSLRGVYTF.

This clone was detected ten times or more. The CDR3 nucleotides read TGTGCCAGCAGTCCCACATCCTACGAGCAGTACTTC. This sequence encodes CASSPTSYEQYF. The V and J genes are TRBV7-8 and TRBJ2-7, with D unresolved. V lost 6 bases and J 1 base, leaving 7 bases between the germline ends. Germline lookup yields CDR1 SGHVS and CDR2 FQNEAQ. This CDR3 comprises 12 residues.

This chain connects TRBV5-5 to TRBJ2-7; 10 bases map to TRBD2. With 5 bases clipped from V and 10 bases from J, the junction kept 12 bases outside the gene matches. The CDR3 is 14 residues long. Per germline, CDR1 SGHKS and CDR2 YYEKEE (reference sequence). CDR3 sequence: CASSRASSGSIQYF. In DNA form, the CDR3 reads TGTGCCAGCAGTCGGGCCTCTAGCGGGAGTATTCAGTACTTC.

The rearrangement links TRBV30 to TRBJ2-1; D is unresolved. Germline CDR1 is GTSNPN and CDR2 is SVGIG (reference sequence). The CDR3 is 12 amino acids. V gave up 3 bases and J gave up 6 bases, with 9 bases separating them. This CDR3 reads CAWSLIGNEQFF. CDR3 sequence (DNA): TGTGCCTGGAGCTTGATCGGCAATGAGCAGTTCTTC.

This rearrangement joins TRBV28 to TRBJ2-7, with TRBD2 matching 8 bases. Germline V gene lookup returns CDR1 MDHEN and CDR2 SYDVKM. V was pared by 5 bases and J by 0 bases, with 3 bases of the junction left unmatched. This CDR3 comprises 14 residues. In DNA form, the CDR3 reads TGTGCCAGCAGTCCCAGCGGGAGCTCCTACGAGCAGTACTTC. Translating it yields CASSPSGSSYEQYF.

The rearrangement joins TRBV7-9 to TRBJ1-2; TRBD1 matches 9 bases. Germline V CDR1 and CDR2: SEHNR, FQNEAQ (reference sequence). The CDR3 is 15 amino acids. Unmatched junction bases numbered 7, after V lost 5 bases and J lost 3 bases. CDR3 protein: CASSLDRGGDYGYTF. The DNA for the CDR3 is TGTGCCAGCAGCCTAGACAGGGGGGGTGACTATGGCTACACCTTC.